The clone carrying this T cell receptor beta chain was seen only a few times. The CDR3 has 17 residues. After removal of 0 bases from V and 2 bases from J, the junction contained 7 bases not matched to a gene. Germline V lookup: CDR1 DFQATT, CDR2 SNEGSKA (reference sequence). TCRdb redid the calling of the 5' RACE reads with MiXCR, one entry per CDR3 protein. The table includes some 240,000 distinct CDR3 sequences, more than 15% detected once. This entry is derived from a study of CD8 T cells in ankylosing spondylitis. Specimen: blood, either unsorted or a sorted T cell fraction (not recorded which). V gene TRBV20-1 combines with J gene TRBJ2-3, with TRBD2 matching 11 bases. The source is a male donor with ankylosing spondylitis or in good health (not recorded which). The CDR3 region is CSARDVLAGASTDTQYF. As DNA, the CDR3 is TGCAGTGCTAGAGATGTACTAGCGGGAGCTTCCACAGATACGCAGTATTTT.